This T cell receptor (beta chain) derives from a study of blood T cell repertoires in COVID-19. Study overall: The origin of the acute and convalescent COVID-19 samples was the United States, Italy and Spain. PBMCs, B-cell-depleted T cells, or T cells provided the cDNA or gDNA that made up the material.

Authors' data handling: Reference gene primer amplification yielded estimated nucleated cell counts. The table came from immunoSEQ multiplex PCR; TCRdb's copy has only in-frame clones and leaves some out. V, J and clone size are those of that table, while D and trimming were read from the DNA. The sample contains 150,000 to 200,000 clones, 81% of which appear only once. This CDR3 is built from 16 residues. The V segment lost 4 bases and the J segment 4 bases; nucleotides outside the gene matches: 10. CDR1 is SGHNT and CDR2 is YYREEE in the germline V gene (reference sequence). The receptor comes from a human donor in a cohort sampled during active COVID-19. This chain uses TRBV5-4 with TRBJ2-1; 8 bases fit TRBD1. The sequenced sample consisted of peripheral blood. The DNA of the CDR3 is TGTGCCAGCAGCGGAACCGGGACAGGTGAATACAATGAGCAGTTCTTC. Its protein is CASSGTGTGEYNEQFF.